This entry is about one TCR beta chain. Antigen: not known. The CDR3 extends over 13 amino acids. V lost 6 bases to trimming and J lost 7 bases; unmatched junction nucleotides: 8. Per germline, CDR1 MDHEN and CDR2 SYDVKM. Primers included in the PCR were 60 Vbeta and 13 Jbeta primers. Profiling relied on immunoSEQ multiplex PCR, and the TCRdb table lists in-frame clones only, not all of them. This sample has 240,000 or so clones, with approximately 82% found just once. The data stem from a study of cytomegalovirus exposure and HLA in healthy donors. Overall study findings and caveats: Later analysis revealed greater clonal expansion in HLA-associated TCR beta chains than in equally common others.

The rearrangement uses TRBV28 and TRBJ1-2; 7 bases are shared with TRBD1. Sequencing was carried out using PBMCs. The clonotype comes from a woman aged 55 to 70 in good health and CMV-seropositive. This chain's CDR3 is CASRLDRVLGYTF. The CDR3 DNA reads TGTGCCAGCAGACTCGACAGGGTGCTTGGCTACACCTTC.